These 21 T cell receptor beta chains were all obtained from the same sample, sequenced in a study of blood T cell repertoires in COVID-19. Sequencing was performed with immunoSEQ multiplex PCR; in TCRdb, only in-frame clones are kept and a portion is missing. This sample has tens of thousands of clones, with more than 70% found just once. The material sequenced was peripheral blood. The receptors were sampled from a man aged 65-85 years with active or convalescent COVID-19.

The chain joins TRBV15 to TRBJ1-2; a weak D match, TRBD1 (5 bases). CDR1 and CDR2 (germline): LNHNV, YYDKDF (reference sequence). Trimming took off 0 bases at V and 8 bases at J, with 10 bases between the two ends. The CDR3 extends over 13 amino acids. CDR3 nucleotide sequence: TGTGCCACCAGCAGAGACAGGGTGGAAGGCTACACCTTC. This sequence encodes CATSRDRVEGYTF.

This CDR3 is CASSPTGLEQYF. The CDR3, as DNA: TGTGCCAGCAGTCCCACGGGTCTCGAGCAGTACTTC. J is TRBJ2-7 and V is TRBV12-3 or TRBV12-4, with D uncertain. This CDR3 is 12 amino acids long. V was shortened by 5 bases and J by 6 bases, with 11 bases between the two germline ends.

The CDR3 loop reads CASTTTPRGAYNEQFF. The CDR3 DNA follows: TGCGCCAGCACCACCACACCACGCGGGGCCTACAATGAGCAGTTCTTC. The chain recombines TRBV4-1 with TRBJ2-1; tentatively, D is TRBD2 (6 bases). Germline-derived CDR1 and CDR2 are MGHRA and YSYEKL. This CDR3 contains 16 residues. Trimming left V 7 bases short and J 2 bases short, with 18 bases between.

The rearrangement joins TRBV2 to TRBJ1-2; D may be TRBD1 (5 bases). Trimming pared 4 bases from V and 13 bases from J, leaving 16 bases between. This CDR3 is built from 12 residues. Germline V CDR1 and CDR2: SNHLY, FYNNEI. The CDR3, as DNA: TGTGCCAGCAGTGTATCGGCAGGGCGGAGCACCTTC. It specifies CASSVSAGRSTF.

This clone was seen only a few times. The V and J genes are TRBV2 and TRBJ1-5; 7 bases are a match to TRBD1. V was clipped by 7 bases and J by 0 bases; unmatched bases: 3. Germline V gene lookup returns CDR1 SNHLY and CDR2 FYNNEI. The CDR3 has 14 residues. In DNA form, the CDR3 reads TGTGCCAGCAAATACAGGGGTAGCAATCAGCCCCAGCATTTT. This codes for CASKYRGSNQPQHF.

The V gene is TRBV7-2, the J gene TRBJ2-7; 7 positions match TRBD2. CDR3 length equals 14 residues. The V and J ends lost 4 bases and 2 bases, in that order; junction bases with no gene match: 5. Germline loops: CDR1 SGHTA, CDR2 FQGNSA. CDR3 residues: CASSSPGLAYEQYF. The CDR3 nucleotides are TGTGCCAGCAGCTCCCCAGGACTAGCCTACGAGCAGTACTTC.

To note about this clone: The same CDR3 arises from other DNA sequences in this sample as well. The J gene is TRBJ2-5, the V gene TRBV6-5, with D tentatively TRBD1 (6 bases). In germline, CDR1 is MNHEY, CDR2 SVGAGI. The CDR3 has 15 amino acids. Between the trimmed V and J ends, which lost 0 bases and 5 bases, there was a span of 13 bases. The CDR3 DNA sequence: TGTGCCAGCAGTTACTCAAACAGGGTCTTGGAGACCCAGTACTTC. Protein product: CASSYSNRVLETQYF.

This sequence joins TRBV2 and TRBJ1-5; D perhaps matches TRBD1 (6 bases). The CDR3 spans 13 residues. Germline V gene lookup returns CDR1 SNHLY and CDR2 FYNNEI. V was trimmed by 7 bases and J by 0 bases, leaving 7 bases between them. CDR3 protein: CASNRDSNQPQHF. The CDR3 region has the DNA TGTGCCAGCAACAGGGATAGCAATCAGCCCCAGCATTTT.

Only a few counts were recorded for this clone. CDR3 sequence reads: CASSRTKSDNPSVYTF. The DNA of the CDR3 is TGCGCCAGCAGCCGCACGAAGAGTGATAACCCGAGCGTCTACACCTTC. The chain carries TRBV5-1 and TRBJ1-2; no clear D. The CDR3 is 16 residues long. V was clipped by 4 bases and J by 10 bases, with 26 bases between them. Per the germline V gene, CDR1 is SGHRS and CDR2 is YFSETQ.

The chain joins TRBV6-5 to TRBJ1-2; D gene uncertain. Germline V gene lookup returns CDR1 MNHEY and CDR2 SVGAGI. V shed 5 bases and J shed 4 bases, with 11 bases lying between them. This CDR3 is 13 amino acids long. CDR3 protein: CASSRPRGYGYTF. The CDR3 DNA reads as TGTGCCAGCAGTCGCCCCAGAGGCTATGGCTACACCTTC.

This chain connects TRBV19 to TRBJ1-1; D unresolved. V gave up 5 bases and J gave up 1 base, with 17 bases separating them. In germline, CDR1 is LNHDA, CDR2 SQIVND (reference sequence). This CDR3 has 16 amino acids. The DNA for the CDR3 is TGTGCCAGTAGTGGATCGCGGGAGACAAGGAACACTGAAGCTTTCTTT. Protein sequence: CASSGSRETRNTEAFF.

This clone was detected a few times. The rearrangement joins TRBV19 to TRBJ1-1, with TRBD1 matching over 8 bases. V lost 6 bases and J lost 1; bases outside the gene matches: 4. The CDR3 contains 14 residues. CDR1 is LNHDA and CDR2 is SQIVND in the germline V gene (reference sequence). The CDR3, as DNA: TGTGCCAGTAGCCAGGGGGCCTGGAACACTGAAGCTTTCTTT. It specifies CASSQGAWNTEAFF. The variable domain in full, with the rest retrieved from reference TRBV19 and TRBJ1-1, is DGGITQSPKYLFRKEGQNVTLSCEQNLNHDAMYWYRQDPGQGLRLIYYSQIVNDFQKGDIAEGYSVSREKKESFPLTVTSAQKNPTAFYLCASSQGAWNTEAFFGQGTRLTVV.

This chain uses TRBV11-3 with TRBJ1-3, with no clear D. Germline V lookup: CDR1 SGHNT, CDR2 YENEEA. Trimming pared 5 bases from V and 4 bases from J, leaving 18 bases between. There are 16 residues in the CDR3. CDR3 sequence reads: CASSIGVGLSGNTIYF. CDR3 nucleotides: TGTGCCAGCAGCATCGGGGTAGGGCTTTCCGGAAACACCATATATTTT. Using reference TRBV11-3 and TRBJ1-3 for the parts outside the CDR3, the full variable domain is EAGVVQSPRYKIIEKKQPVAFWCNPISGHNTLYWYLQNLGQGPELLIRYENEEAVDDSQLPKDRFSAERLKGVDSTLKIQPAELGDSAVYLCASSIGVGLSGNTIYFGEGSWLTVV.

The V gene is TRBV19, the J gene TRBJ1-1; possibly TRBD1 for D (6 bases). The V end was cut by 6 bases, the J end by 4 bases, with 12 bases between. The CDR3 consists of 13 residues. The germline CDR1 and CDR2 sequences are LNHDA and SQIVND (reference sequence). CDR3 bases: TGTGCCAGTAGGGGCGGACAGATCACTGAAGCTTTCTTT. Its translation is CASRGGQITEAFF.

The chain recombines TRBV6-5 with TRBJ1-5; TRBD1 agrees at 8 bases. This CDR3 has 14 amino acids. Germline CDR1 MNHEY, CDR2 SVGAGI. V trimming: 6 bases; J trimming: 4 bases; junction bases outside the gene matches: 5. CDR3 amino acids: CASRSGGMNQPQHF. The CDR3 nucleotides are TGTGCCAGCAGGTCAGGGGGCATGAATCAGCCCCAGCATTTT.

The chain links TRBV5-1 to TRBJ2-5, with TRBD2 matching 7 bases. This CDR3 comprises 16 residues. CDR1 SGHRS and CDR2 YFSETQ come from the germline V gene. V shed 0 bases and J 5 bases; nucleotides not matched to a gene: 10. Here the CDR3 DNA reads TGCGCCAGCAGCTTGGGGTCGGCTAGCGGCCAGGAGACCCAGTACTTC. Translating gives CASSLGSASGQETQYF.

This clone came up once. The gene calls are TRBV10-1 and TRBJ1-1; D not resolved. Germline V gene data show CDR1 as WNHNN and CDR2 as SYGVQD (reference sequence). The length of the CDR3 is 13 residues. The V end lost 7 bases, the J end lost 0 bases, and 9 bases lay between the germline ends. The chain's CDR3 is CASKRGLNTEAFF. In DNA, the CDR3 is TGCGCCAGCAAACGGGGATTGAACACTGAAGCTTTCTTT.

This sequence joins TRBV28 and TRBJ1-3, with 9 bases that match TRBD1. J gave up 5 bases and V 6 bases, and 2 bases lay outside the gene matches. The CDR3 totals 13 residues. Germline assignment: CDR1 MDHEN and CDR2 SYDVKM. The CDR3 reads CASRGTGRNTIYF. The CDR3 DNA sequence: TGTGCCAGCAGAGGGACAGGGAGAAACACCATATATTTT.

This clone turned up a few times. The chain links TRBV19 to TRBJ1-6, with D possibly TRBD1 on 6 matching bases. With 3 bases removed from V and 7 bases from J, the gap between germline ends came to 7 bases. This CDR3 is 13 amino acids long. Germline CDR1 and CDR2: LNHDA and SQIVND (reference sequence). CDR3 sequence (DNA): TGTGCCAGTAGTATGGACAGCAATTCACCCCTCCACTTT. This codes for CASSMDSNSPLHF.

This clone was observed a single time. This chain uses TRBV3-1 (or the pseudogene TRBV3-2) with TRBJ2-7; D possibly corresponds to TRBD2 (6 bases). Trimming shortened V by 4 bases and J by 8 bases, and 21 bases separated the two germline ends. Germline-derived CDR1 and CDR2 are LGHDT and YNNKEL (reference sequence). The CDR3 is 15 residues long. The CDR3 spells CASSPLATDHLQQYF. CDR3 bases: TGTGCCAGCAGCCCCCTAGCGACGGACCACTTACAGCAGTACTTC.

This clone was detected once. The CDR3 bases are TGTGCCAGCAGCCGAACATACAATACAGCAGACTATGGCTACACCTTC. As protein: CASSRTYNTADYGYTF. V usage is TRBV7-6 and J usage is TRBJ1-2; D remains unclear. Germline CDR1 and CDR2: SGHVS and FNYEAQ. Trimming cost V 5 bases and J 3 bases, with 19 bases left between them. The CDR3 is 16 amino acids.